This T cell receptor beta chain was obtained from a study of Ad26.COV2.S vaccination and SARS-CoV-2 variants. V lost 4 bases to trimming and J lost 6 bases, with 13 bases between them. Germline CDR1 and CDR2: SGHKS and YYEKEE (reference sequence). This CDR3 comprises 14 residues. Treatment given: roughly 19 received Ad26.COV2.S at low or high dose, single or two shots; 5 received placebo; per-sample allocation not given. The study sampled participants on day 63 after the first vaccine or placebo injection. An Ad26 vector was used to express Wuhan-strain SARS-CoV-2 spike as the vaccine. Sequencing used immunoSEQ multiplex PCR; TCRdb keeps in-frame clones, though not all of them. The data hold 300,000 to 450,000 clones, with 85% observed a single time.

The chain links TRBV5-5 to TRBJ1-4; weak D call: TRBD1 (5 bases). The sequence derives from a person between 18 and 59 years old who received the Ad26.COV2.S COVID-19 vaccine or a placebo. Specimen: peripheral blood, collected in a trial of Ad26.COV2.S vaccine versus placebo. DNA of the CDR3: TGTGCCAGCAGCCCTACGGGACCGTATGAAAAACTGTTTTTT. The encoded protein is CASSPTGPYEKLFF. Full variable domain (missing parts from reference TRBV5-5 and TRBJ1-4): DAGVTQSPTHLIKTRGQQVTLRCSPISGHKSVSWYQQVLGQGPQFIFQYYEKEERGRGNFPDRFSARQFPNYSSELNVNALLLGDSALYLCASSPTGPYEKLFFGSGTQLSVL.